This T cell receptor beta chain comes out of a study of blood T cell repertoires in COVID-19. In the study overall: The United States, Italy and Spain supplied acute and convalescent COVID-19 samples. T cells, B-cell-depleted T cells, or PBMCs supplied cDNA or gDNA.

Repertoires were generated with immunoSEQ multiplex PCR, while TCRdb's copy carries only in-frame clones and drops some. This repertoire shows 300,000 to 350,000 clones, roughly 89% found once; its top ten account for more than 9%. Per germline, CDR1 SGHNT and CDR2 YYREEE (reference sequence). The CDR3 runs 17 residues. V was trimmed by 0 bases and J by 6 bases, leaving 18 bases between them. The cohort comprised adults aged about 18 to 90 years residing in 20 to 30 US areas. Cohort 3 donors were reported recovered after two negative PCRs, clearance, or symptom resolution. This clone is a singleton in its sample.

The sequencing sample was made of PBMCs or T cells enriched from blood (not recorded which). V is TRBV5-4 and J is TRBJ2-2, with D perhaps matching TRBD1 (6 bases). The TCR originated in a woman in her 30s who had recovered from COVID-19. CDR3: CASSLDPAGVIAGELFF. The CDR3 region has the DNA TGTGCCAGCAGCTTGGATCCTGCAGGGGTCATCGCCGGGGAGCTGTTTTTT.